This paragraph covers one TCR beta chain sequence. What this receptor recognizes is not known. The sample holds no much larger clone one base away, and base qualities are not on file. The listed sequencing device is Illumina NovaSeq 6000. Using 5'RACE with constant-segment primers, TCRalpha and TCRbeta cDNA libraries were constructed, with sample barcodes and unique molecular identifiers added in the process. Trizol reagent was used to extract RNA from every sample. The libraries were amplified in two PCR steps, and the second step added a second sample barcode and Illumina TruSeq adapters. Sequencing of the libraries was done on an Illumina NovaSeq, producing 2 x 150 bp paired-end reads. The paper's data handling went like this. With migec v1.2.7, reads were demultiplexed and then collapsed into UMI-guided consensus sequences. Using mixcr v2.1.11, UMI consensuses were aligned to TRA and TRB V and J templates and then assembled into clonotypes. Expanded or contracted clonotypes were those called significant by both edgeR and NoisET, with noise models trained on biological replicates. For edgeR calls, the thresholds were a false discovery rate-adjusted p below 0.01 and a log2 fold-change of 1. As an exploratory analysis of dynamics, PCA with hierarchical clustering was applied to max-normalized trajectories of the 1000 most abundant clonotypes. The CD4 or CD8 phenotype of responding clones was assigned using the separately sequenced CD4+ and CD8+ repertoires. The raw public reads went through TCRdb reprocessing: fastp at Q25, MiXCR clone calling, in-frame beta chains kept. Duplicate CDR3 protein sequences are folded into a single record with the most common DNA and genes. These V and J calls rely on TCRdb rather than the paper's analysis. In all, the sample holds about 360,000 distinct CDR3 sequences, and around 14% of those were seen once. The ten largest clones add up to about 22% of the sample.

These data are taken from a study of T-cell memory formation after mild COVID-19 (dated by TCRdb to the early 2020s). With respect to the entire study: TCR sequence clusters from the two donors were largely donor specific. T-cell clones expanding and contracting after mild COVID-19 in two donors were tracked by longitudinal TCRalpha and TCRbeta repertoire sequencing. The cohort comprised two young, previously healthy adult volunteers, one female and one male.

Summary of the overall study and its limitations: Only two mild cases were covered by the study, and larger cohorts that include severe cases with pre-infection samples were considered necessary. Contracting CD4+ clones appeared mostly in the CM and EM memory subsets, whereas CD8+ clones were enriched in EMRA. Balanced CD4/CD8 phenotypes were observed for clones contracting from day 15 to 85, whereas a bias towards CD4+ was observed for a second wave of clones expanding from day 15 to 37. Some responding clones were detected in pre-infection memory, suggesting pre-existing cross-reactive memory T cells joined the SARS-CoV-2 response. Whether the second-wave clones peaking on day 37 were SARS-CoV-2 specific was not confirmed.

Ficoll-Paque density gradient centrifugation was used to isolate PBMCs. What was sequenced was PBMCs or a T cell subset sorted from them (not recorded which). This TCR came from a man aged 18 to 29 who had mild COVID-19 (a few samples of this study predate the infection). The sample titles of this study are shuffled in the database, so cell type and time point are left out; the donor was told from shared clones.

CDR3 protein: CASSPGDLQETQYF. The DNA sequence is given as TGTGCCAGTAGCCCCGGGGACCTACAAGAGACCCAGTACTTC. The chain employs TRBV19 and TRBJ2-5; the D region is possibly TRBD1 or TRBD2, each matching across 5 bases. CDR1 and CDR2 were assigned from the germline V gene (reference sequence) as LNHDA and SQIVND. Trimming at the junction amounts to 6 bases on V and 2 bases on J, and the germline ends lie 13 bases apart. The CDR3, from cysteine to phenylalanine, totals 14 residues. Here the CDR3 DNA is all that survives: 42 bases in frame from base 1.